These 15 T cell receptor beta chains originate from one sample sequenced in a study of shared clonotypes between healthy human individuals. TCRdb's table, derived via immunoSEQ multiplex PCR, lists solely in-frame clones and lacks some. Of over a million clones in the sample, 95% to 97% were seen once. The material sequenced was naive CD4+ T cells sorted from blood. Sample subset: CD45RA+ positively selected. Receptors originate from a man aged 30 to 45 in good health.

The chain uses TRBV28 and TRBJ1-5; TRBD1 matches at 7 bases. The CDR3 consists of 16 residues. The germline gives CDR1 MDHEN, CDR2 SYDVKM. The ends lost 1 base at V and 1 base at J; junction bases unmatched: 4. The CDR3 protein is CASSLSGGVSNQPQHF. In DNA, the CDR3 is TGTGCCAGCAGTTTATCAGGGGGGGTGAGCAATCAGCCCCAGCATTTT.

The chain employs TRBV18 and TRBJ2-3; TRBD1 or TRBD2 may be the D gene (5 bases each). Deletions cut 3 bases from V and 0 bases from J, with 16 bases between. This CDR3 has 17 amino acids. Germline-derived CDR1 and CDR2 are KGHSH and LQKENI. The CDR3 sequence: CASSPQPGSISTDTQYF. DNA for the CDR3: TGTGCCAGCTCACCCCAACCAGGGAGCATCAGCACAGATACGCAGTATTTT.

The V call is TRBV7-6, the J call TRBJ1-4, with 8 bases matching TRBD1. Per the germline V gene, CDR1 is SGHVS and CDR2 is FNYEAQ. The CDR3 loop spans 15 amino acids. V was clipped by 1 base and J by 2 bases; unmatched bases: 0. The CDR3 sequence is CASSLGTGTNEKLFF. The CDR3 DNA sequence: TGTGCCAGCAGCTTAGGGACAGGGACTAATGAAAAACTGTTTTTT.

This chain links TRBV5-5 with TRBJ2-5, with 7 bases aligning to TRBD2. The V segment lost 5 bases and the J segment 0 bases; nucleotides outside the gene matches: 4. The CDR3 contains 14 residues. Germline V gene sequence: CDR1 SGHKS, CDR2 YYEKEE (reference sequence). CDR3 region: CASRELAHQETQYF. DNA of the CDR3: TGTGCCAGCAGGGAACTAGCGCACCAAGAGACCCAGTACTTC.

The chain joins TRBV28 to TRBJ2-7, with 8 bases that match TRBD2. Germline lookup yields CDR1 MDHEN and CDR2 SYDVKM. Trimming took 6 bases from V and 5 from J; bases not matched to a gene: 12. The length of the CDR3 is 15 residues. CDR3 sequence reads: CASRTYGGRLDEQYF. In DNA, the CDR3 is TGTGCCAGCAGGACCTATGGCGGGAGGTTGGACGAGCAGTACTTC.

The genes are TRBV6-5 and TRBJ1-1; D is perhaps TRBD1 (6 bases). From germline, CDR1 is MNHEY and CDR2 SVGAGI. CDR3 length equals 11 residues. V lost 7 bases, J lost 4 bases, and 7 bases lay in between. The DNA for the CDR3 is TGTGCCAGCACGGACAGCACTGAAGCTTTCTTT. Translated: CASTDSTEAFF.

The V and J genes are TRBV7-9 and TRBJ2-5, with D perhaps assigned TRBD1 or TRBD2 (5 bases each). Germline V gene sequence: CDR1 SEHNR, CDR2 FQNEAQ (reference sequence). Trimming removed 5 bases at V and 5 bases at J, with 18 bases between. CDR3 size: 15 residues. The CDR3 nucleotides read TGTGCCAGCAGCCCGGGACGGACACCAGGGGAGACCCAGTACTTC. It translates to CASSPGRTPGETQYF.

The chain combines TRBV6-5 with TRBJ1-1; D gene ambiguous. Germline-derived CDR1 and CDR2 are MNHEY and SVGAGI. The CDR3 spans 14 residues. Trimming took 0 bases from V and 4 from J, leaving 9 bases between them. CDR3 region: CASSYSTVRTEAFF. The CDR3 nucleotides are TGTGCCAGCAGTTACTCGACTGTCCGCACTGAAGCTTTCTTT.

V is TRBV18 and J is TRBJ2-7, with D perhaps matching TRBD2 (5 bases). V dropped 6 bases and J dropped 4 bases, with 13 bases sitting between them. The germline V gene has CDR1 KGHSH and CDR2 LQKENI. This CDR3 is 13 amino acids long. CDR3 in amino acids: CASSLLGEYEQYF. Here the CDR3 DNA reads TGTGCCAGCTCCCTTCTGGGAGAATACGAGCAGTACTTC.

The CDR3 loop reads CASSPIGRSGWLNTEAFF. The CDR3 DNA reads as TGTGCCAGCTCACCAATTGGGAGGTCAGGGTGGTTGAACACTGAAGCTTTCTTT. J is TRBJ1-1 and V is TRBV18; TRBD1 might be the D (5 bases). CDR3 length: 18 amino acids. V lost 2 bases and J 0 bases, leaving 19 bases between the germline ends. Germline CDR1 reads KGHSH; CDR2 reads LQKENI.

The chain recombines TRBV7-9 with TRBJ2-5; D remains unclear. V dropped 7 bases and J dropped 6 bases, with 9 bases sitting between them. Germline V gene sequence: CDR1 SEHNR, CDR2 FQNEAQ (reference sequence). This CDR3 comprises 11 residues. The CDR3 region is CASTDVQTQYF. DNA for the CDR3: TGTGCCAGCACCGACGTTCAGACCCAGTACTTC.

The V and J genes are TRBV6-5 and TRBJ1-4; D might be TRBD1 (6 bases). Germline V lookup: CDR1 MNHEY, CDR2 SVGAGI. The V end was cut by 6 bases, the J end by 0 bases, with 11 bases between. The CDR3 is 15 amino acids. The CDR3 sequence is CASSAGTPTNEKLFF. The CDR3 DNA reads as TGTGCCAGCAGCGCCGGGACACCAACTAATGAAAAACTGTTTTTT.

A remark on this clone: This same CDR3 is encoded by further DNA sequences in the sample. This chain joins TRBV18 and TRBJ2-5; a weak D match, TRBD2 (5 bases). This CDR3 comprises 13 residues. V lost 4 bases, J lost 3 bases, and 9 bases lay in between. From germline, CDR1 is KGHSH and CDR2 LQKENI. The DNA of the CDR3 is TGTGCCAGCTCACTAGGACTTGAAGAGACCCAGTACTTC. Protein: CASSLGLEETQYF.

This chain links TRBV11-3 with TRBJ2-1, with TRBD2 as a possible D gene (5 bases). Germline V gives CDR1 SGHNT, CDR2 YENEEA. Trimming left V 5 bases short and J 5 bases short, with 13 bases between. CDR3 size: 14 residues. CDR3 bases: TGTGCCAGCAGCATTGGACGGGAAGACAATGAGCAGTTCTTC. Protein: CASSIGREDNEQFF. Supplemented by reference TRBV11-3 and TRBJ2-1, the full variable domain reads EAGVVQSPRYKIIEKKQPVAFWCNPISGHNTLYWYLQNLGQGPELLIRYENEEAVDDSQLPKDRFSAERLKGVDSTLKIQPAELGDSAVYLCASSIGREDNEQFFGPGTRLTVL.

The chain uses TRBV7-2 and TRBJ2-3, with 9 nucleotides matching TRBD2. The CDR3 sequence is 16 residues long. Germline CDR1 is SGHTA and CDR2 is FQGNSA. Trimming cost V 1 base and J 2 bases; bases outside gene matches: 4. DNA of the CDR3: TGTGCCAGCAGCTTAGGCGGGAGGGGTAACACAGATACGCAGTATTTT. This codes for CASSLGGRGNTDTQYF.